This TCR beta chain was captured by sequencing in a study of cytomegalovirus exposure and HLA in healthy donors. A remark on this clone: The antigen is undetermined.

Study conclusions and caveats: Earlier results showed most TCR beta V segments being productive about 90% or about 30% of the time. In vitro, three CMV-associated chains proved specific for CMV antigens. Per a later analysis, 18,000 or so TCR beta sequences showed association with HLA alleles at 0.05 false discovery rate.

Primers included in the PCR were 60 Vbeta and 13 Jbeta primers. The data were produced by immunoSEQ multiplex PCR, yet TCRdb's version contains in-frame clones alone and is incomplete. The sample has about 160,000 clones. This TCR was recovered from a woman aged 55 to 70 in good health and CMV-seronegative. Input material: PBMCs.

This chain's CDR3 is CASSLGLGNNEQFF. DNA of the CDR3: TGTGCCAGCAGCTTAGGACTAGGCAACAATGAGCAGTTCTTC. The chain is built from TRBV7-9 and TRBJ2-1, with D perhaps matching TRBD2 (6 bases). Germline-derived CDR1 and CDR2 are SEHNR and FQNEAQ (reference sequence). The CDR3 is 14 residues long. V lost 1 base, J lost 5 bases, and 9 bases lay in between.